The 21 T cell receptor beta chains below all came from one sample that was sequenced in a study of beta chain features in type 1 diabetes. These receptors lack a known antigen. Broader study findings: Among all four CD4+ subsets, Type 1 diabetes patients had TCRB CDR3s that were moderately but significantly shorter.

Every bit of the isolated RNA underwent reverse transcription, so sequencing read expressed TCRB transcripts. Only in-frame clones appear in the TCRdb table, and some are missing; sequencing was by immunoSEQ multiplex PCR. The sample includes some 350,000 clones, roughly 9.8% of them seen just once. Sequenced sample: central memory CD4+ T cells from blood. These receptor sequences come from a man aged 30 to 39 with type 1 diabetes.

The gene calls are TRBV28 and TRBJ1-3; a weak D match, TRBD1 (5 bases). The CDR3 totals 16 residues. Between the trimmed V and J ends, which lost 5 bases and 4 bases, there was a span of 18 bases. Germline CDR1 reads MDHEN; CDR2 reads SYDVKM. As DNA, the CDR3 is TGTGCCAGCAGTCTCACCGGGACTTCCATCGGAAACACCATATATTTT. It encodes CASSLTGTSIGNTIYF.

This clone showed up just a few times. The chain uses TRBV9 and TRBJ2-2, with D perhaps assigned TRBD1 or TRBD2 (5 bases each). The CDR3 has 15 residues. Germline V gene lookup returns CDR1 SGDLS and CDR2 YYNGEE. Trimming took 4 bases from V and 0 from J, leaving 10 bases between them. CDR3 region: CASSPGTPNTGELFF. Here the CDR3 DNA reads TGTGCCAGCAGCCCGGGGACCCCGAACACCGGGGAGCTGTTTTTT.

This rearrangement joins TRBV6-1 to TRBJ1-2, with 11 bases identical to TRBD1. Unmatched junction bases numbered 6, after V lost 5 bases and J lost 7 bases. CDR3 length: 14 amino acids. CDR1 and CDR2 from the germline V gene are MNHNS and SASEGT. The CDR3 protein is CASSLRTGGFGYTF. The CDR3 nucleotides read TGTGCCAGCAGTCTGAGGACAGGGGGCTTTGGCTACACCTTC.

This clone has only a few counts. This chain connects TRBV4-1 to TRBJ1-5; possibly TRBD1 for D (6 bases). The CDR3 is made up of 17 amino acids. Germline V gene sequence: CDR1 MGHRA, CDR2 YSYEKL. V was shortened by 1 base and J by 5 bases, with 18 bases between the two germline ends. CDR3 sequence: CASSQGGGEGIYQPQHF. The CDR3 coding sequence is TGCGCCAGCAGCCAAGGGGGGGGCGAAGGGATTTATCAGCCCCAGCATTTT.

This clone turned up a few times. V is TRBV2 and J is TRBJ1-2; no clear D gene. Deletions cut 5 bases from V and 4 bases from J, with 11 bases between. The germline CDR1 and CDR2 sequences are SNHLY and FYNNEI. There are 13 residues in the CDR3. DNA for the CDR3: TGTGCCAGCAGTATCGACCACAGCTATGGCTACACCTTC. Protein: CASSIDHSYGYTF.

This rearrangement joins TRBV19 to TRBJ2-7, with 7 bases identical to TRBD1. This CDR3 has 14 residues. The ends lost 4 bases at V and 2 bases at J; junction bases unmatched: 5. The germline CDR1 and CDR2 sequences are LNHDA and SQIVND (reference sequence). The CDR3 DNA is TGTGCCAGTAGTAGCCAGACAGGGACCTACGAGCAGTACTTC. Residues: CASSSQTGTYEQYF.

This clone has just a few counts. Written as DNA, the CDR3 is TGTGCCAGCAGTTACTCGATGGAGGCCGACTACGAGCAGTACTTC. It translates to CASSYSMEADYEQYF. The V gene is TRBV6-6, the J gene TRBJ2-7; weak D call: TRBD2 (5 bases). This CDR3 comprises 15 residues. In germline, CDR1 is MNHNY, CDR2 SVGAGI (reference sequence). The V end lost 0 bases, the J end lost 3 bases, and 12 bases lay between the germline ends.

Only a few counts were recorded for this clone. V usage is TRBV6-1 and J usage is TRBJ2-7; 9 nucleotides align to TRBD1. CDR3 size: 15 residues. Germline loops: CDR1 MNHNS, CDR2 SASEGT. The CDR3 reads CVAYSGTGSSYEQYF. The CDR3 DNA reads TGTGTTGCCTATTCCGGGACAGGGAGCTCCTACGAGCAGTACTTC.

This clone was counted ten times or more. CDR3 amino acids: CASSEVRASYEQYF. In nucleotides, the CDR3 is TGTGCCAGCAGTGAAGTTCGGGCGTCCTACGAGCAGTACTTC. This chain connects TRBV6-1 to TRBJ2-7; D gene uncertain. Trimming removed 1 base at V and 1 base at J, with 8 bases between. This CDR3 has 14 amino acids. Germline V gene sequence: CDR1 MNHNS, CDR2 SASEGT.

The rearrangement links TRBV7-2 to TRBJ2-1; 8 bases are a match to TRBD1. This CDR3 contains 13 residues. Germline loops: CDR1 SGHTA, CDR2 FQGNSA. V dropped 3 bases and J dropped 7; count of bases not matched to a gene: 2. The CDR3 loop reads CASSFDRGNEQFF. CDR3 coding DNA: TGTGCCAGCAGCTTTGACAGGGGAAATGAGCAGTTCTTC.

This rearrangement joins TRBV6-5 to TRBJ1-1; TRBD1 might be the D (6 bases). In germline, CDR1 is MNHEY, CDR2 SVGAGI. The CDR3 is 13 amino acids. Trimming removed 5 bases from V and 10 bases from J, with 17 bases in between. For the CDR3, the DNA is TGTGCCAGCAGTCCGGACAGCTCGGGGCCAGCTTTCTTT. Protein product: CASSPDSSGPAFF.

This clone turned up a few times. This rearrangement joins TRBV5-1 to TRBJ1-2; a possible D gene is TRBD1 (5 bases). This CDR3 contains 15 residues. Trimming shortened V by 0 bases and J by 3 bases, and 12 bases separated the two germline ends. CDR1 and CDR2 (germline): SGHRS, YFSETQ. CDR3 protein: CASSLGESGYYGYTF. In nucleotides, the CDR3 is TGCGCCAGCAGCTTGGGGGAGTCAGGGTACTATGGCTACACCTTC.

This clone was picked up many times. This chain links TRBV28 with TRBJ2-5, with 8 nucleotides matching TRBD1. Germline lookup yields CDR1 MDHEN and CDR2 SYDVKM. This CDR3 region has 15 residues. The trim removed 4 bases at V and 4 bases at J, leaving 8 bases unmatched. In DNA form, the CDR3 reads TGTGCCAGCAGTTCTCAGGGGGCGCTGGGAGAGACCCAGTACTTC. Translated, it gives CASSSQGALGETQYF.

The chain carries TRBV29-1 and TRBJ1-1; TRBD1 matches at 8 bases. This CDR3 has 13 amino acids. The germline CDR1 and CDR2 sequences are SQVTM and ANQGSEA. J lost 2 bases, V lost 7 bases, and 6 bases had no gene match. CDR3 DNA: TGCAGCGGGCAGGGACAGGTTAACACTGAAGCTTTCTTT. It is translated as CSGQGQVNTEAFF.

Ten or more counts support this clone. The chain carries TRBV11-2 and TRBJ2-5; D gene unclear. The CDR3 has 14 residues. The V gene's germline CDR1 is SGHAT and CDR2 FQNNGV. Trimming stripped 0 bases from V and 5 bases from J, with 10 bases between. CDR3 sequence: CASSLDGFAETQYF. DNA of the CDR3: TGTGCCAGCAGCTTAGATGGGTTTGCGGAGACCCAGTACTTC.

The V gene is TRBV18, the J gene TRBJ2-3; TRBD2 matches 12 bases. The J segment lost 9 bases and the V segment lost 3 bases, leaving 10 bases of the junction unmatched. CDR1 is KGHSH and CDR2 is LQKENI in the germline V gene. This CDR3 has 16 residues. CDR3 amino acids: CASSPPTSGSFITQYF. Here the CDR3 DNA reads TGTGCCAGCTCACCCCCGACTAGCGGGAGTTTTATCACGCAGTATTTT.

This clone came up many times. V is TRBV9 and J is TRBJ2-1; D is possibly TRBD2 (6 bases). The CDR3 is 14 amino acids. The germline V gene has CDR1 SGDLS and CDR2 YYNGEE. Trimming shortened V by 1 base and J by 5 bases, and 10 bases separated the two germline ends. CDR3 nucleotide sequence: TGTGCCAGCAGCGTAAACTGGGGGGACAATGAGCAGTTCTTC. Amino acids: CASSVNWGDNEQFF.

The gene calls are TRBV27 and TRBJ2-1; D possibly corresponds to TRBD1 (5 bases). CDR3 size: 16 residues. Germline values: CDR1 MNHEY, CDR2 SMNVEV (reference sequence). V lost 5 bases and J lost 0, with 14 bases in between. The CDR3 is CASSLRVLYSYNEQFF. For the CDR3, the DNA is TGTGCCAGCAGTCTCAGGGTATTATACTCCTACAATGAGCAGTTCTTC.

This clone was observed a few times. This sequence joins TRBV6-5 and TRBJ1-4, with no clear D. In germline, CDR1 is MNHEY, CDR2 SVGAGI. CDR3 size: 15 residues. V was trimmed by 2 bases and J by 1 base, leaving 8 bases between them. This CDR3 reads CASSYQGGTNEKLFF. CDR3 nucleotides: TGTGCCAGCAGTTACCAAGGAGGAACTAATGAAAAACTGTTTTTT.

This clone has only a few counts. The gene calls are TRBV4-3 and TRBJ1-2; D call uncertain. V gave up 0 bases and J gave up 3 bases, with 14 bases separating them. Germline V lookup: CDR1 LGHNA, CDR2 YSLEER. The CDR3 extends over 16 amino acids. The DNA of the CDR3 is TGCGCCAGCAGCCAAGAGGTCGCCGTGTTTGACTATGGCTACACCTTC. Translation: CASSQEVAVFDYGYTF.

There are a few counts of this clone. The chain uses TRBV9 and TRBJ2-2; D may correspond to TRBD1 or TRBD2 (6 bases each). V shed 5 bases and J shed 6 bases, with 23 bases lying between them. Germline V CDR1 and CDR2: SGDLS, YYNGEE. CDR3 length equals 17 residues. The CDR3 loop reads CASSLRGHGTSAGELFF. The CDR3 region has the DNA TGTGCCAGCAGTTTACGGGGGCACGGGACCTCGGCCGGGGAGCTGTTTTTT.